One and the same sample provided the 14 T cell receptor beta chains below, sequenced in a study of shared clonotypes between healthy human individuals. Repertoires were generated with immunoSEQ multiplex PCR, while TCRdb's copy carries only in-frame clones and drops some. The sample carries roughly 2 million clones, almost 96% recorded once. What was sequenced was naive CD4+ T cells sorted from blood. Subset given: CD45RA+ positively selected. Receptor source: a man aged 18 to 30 in good health.

This clone was found a few times. This sequence joins TRBV28 and TRBJ1-2, with D unclear. CDR3 length: 11 residues. V gave up 5 bases and J gave up 8 bases, with 9 bases separating them. Germline CDR1 reads MDHEN; CDR2 reads SYDVKM. The CDR3 DNA sequence: TGTGCCAGCAGTGGCGACTTGGGCTACACCTTC. Residues: CASSGDLGYTF.

Notes on this clone: The same CDR3 also results from other DNA sequences found in this sample. This chain joins TRBV10-2 and TRBJ1-1; no firm D call. V was shortened by 2 bases and J by 1 base, with 8 bases between the two germline ends. This CDR3 region has 14 residues. Germline V gene sequence: CDR1 WSHSY, CDR2 SAAADI. The CDR3 DNA reads TGCGCCAGCAGTGAGGCAGGCGCGAACACTGAAGCTTTCTTT. As protein: CASSEAGANTEAFF.

The rearrangement joins TRBV5-1 to TRBJ2-5; TRBD1 agrees at 7 bases. V lost 4 bases and J lost 4; bases outside the gene matches: 7. From germline, CDR1 is SGHRS and CDR2 YFSETQ. The length of the CDR3 is 14 residues. CDR3 in amino acids: CASSIQGVGETQYF. The CDR3 region has the DNA TGCGCCAGCAGCATCCAGGGGGTCGGAGAGACCCAGTACTTC.

A single count supports this clone. The V and J genes are TRBV6-6 and TRBJ2-7; D uncertain. V was shortened by 7 bases and J by 3 bases, with 10 bases between the two germline ends. The V gene's germline CDR1 is MNHNY and CDR2 SVGAGI (reference sequence). This CDR3 is 12 amino acids long. The CDR3, as DNA: TGTGCCAGCACCTCAAGCGACTACGAGCAGTACTTC. Translation gives CASTSSDYEQYF.

The rearrangement joins TRBV25-1 to TRBJ1-3; 9 positions match TRBD1. CDR1 MGHDK and CDR2 SYGVNS come from the germline V gene. This CDR3 spans 14 amino acids. V gave up 3 bases and J gave up 9 bases; unmatched junction bases: 6. CDR3 DNA: TGTGCCAGCAGTGACGGGACAGGGCCGAGCACCATATATTTT. It specifies CASSDGTGPSTIYF.

The V and J genes are TRBV18 and TRBJ2-5; TRBD2 agrees at 11 bases. The germline CDR1 and CDR2 sequences are KGHSH and LQKENI. CDR3 length: 17 residues. J gave up 1 base and V 2 bases, and 6 bases lay outside the gene matches. The CDR3 sequence: CASSPVALAGGQETQYF. Here the CDR3 DNA reads TGTGCCAGCTCACCAGTAGCGCTAGCGGGGGGCCAAGAGACCCAGTACTTC.

This clone appeared once. The chain has TRBV28 and TRBJ1-3; D possibly corresponds to TRBD1 (5 bases). V was shortened by 3 bases and J by 4 bases, with 16 bases between the two germline ends. CDR1 and CDR2 from the germline V gene are MDHEN and SYDVKM. This CDR3 has 16 residues. This chain's CDR3 is CASSLGLRRFGNTIYF. CDR3 sequence (DNA): TGTGCCAGCAGTTTGGGGCTCCGGCGATTCGGAAACACCATATATTTT.

V is TRBV5-1 and J is TRBJ2-7; TRBD1 might be the D (5 bases). Germline values: CDR1 SGHRS, CDR2 YFSETQ. V was trimmed by 4 bases and J by 3 bases, leaving 11 bases between them. The CDR3 covers 13 residues. The CDR3 coding sequence is TGCGCCAGCAGCGCTGACAGCTACTACGAGCAGTACTTC. Translating it yields CASSADSYYEQYF.

The chain has TRBV6-1 and TRBJ1-4; D gene unclear. The CDR3 contains 13 residues. The germline V gene encodes CDR1 MNHNS and CDR2 SASEGT. V lost 6 bases and J 6 bases, leaving 11 bases between the germline ends. The DNA of the CDR3 is TGTGCCAGCAGAAGGGCAGTTGATGAAAAACTGTTTTTT. It codes for CASRRAVDEKLFF.

V and J are TRBV7-6 and TRBJ1-6; D gene unclear. The CDR3 loop spans 14 amino acids. Germline CDR1 SGHVS, CDR2 FNYEAQ. The ends were cut back, 0 bases at V and 5 bases at J, with 5 bases in the middle. The CDR3 here is CASSLAPNNSPLHF. In nucleotides, the CDR3 is TGTGCCAGCAGCTTAGCGCCGAATAATTCACCCCTCCACTTT.

The CDR3, as DNA: TGTGCCAGCGGGGGGAACACTGAAGCTTTCTTT. The encoded protein is CASGGNTEAFF. The V and J genes are TRBV13 and TRBJ1-1, with D perhaps TRBD1 (5 bases). The CDR3 is made up of 11 amino acids. V lost 8 bases to trimming and J lost 1 base, with 5 bases between them. Looked up from germline, CDR1 is PRHDT and CDR2 is FYEKMQ (reference sequence).

This sequence joins TRBV5-7 and TRBJ2-5; D unclear. TRBV5-7 is placed among ORFs of uncertain function. V lost 3 bases, J lost 0 bases, and 6 bases lay in between. The CDR3 is made up of 13 amino acids. The CDR3 nucleotides are TGTGCCAGCAGCTACGACTACCAAGAGACCCAGTACTTC. Translated: CASSYDYQETQYF.

This rearrangement joins TRBV7-8 to TRBJ1-4; 10 nucleotides match TRBD1. The CDR3 totals 16 residues. CDR1 is SGHVS, CDR2 FQNEAQ, per germline. V dropped 4 bases and J dropped 9; count of bases not matched to a gene: 11. Written as DNA, the CDR3 is TGTGCCAGCAGCTCCGCGCCGACAGGGGGCGGCAAAAAACTGTTTTTT. This encodes CASSSAPTGGGKKLFF.

This clone appeared a single time. V is TRBV18 and J is TRBJ1-4; possible D gene TRBD1, 5 bases. Deletions cut 3 bases from V and 7 bases from J, with 18 bases between. The CDR3 has 16 residues. Germline V lookup: CDR1 KGHSH, CDR2 LQKENI. CDR3 nucleotides: TGTGCCAGCTCACCGAGGCAGATCCACCAGGGTGAAAAACTGTTTTTT. As protein: CASSPRQIHQGEKLFF.